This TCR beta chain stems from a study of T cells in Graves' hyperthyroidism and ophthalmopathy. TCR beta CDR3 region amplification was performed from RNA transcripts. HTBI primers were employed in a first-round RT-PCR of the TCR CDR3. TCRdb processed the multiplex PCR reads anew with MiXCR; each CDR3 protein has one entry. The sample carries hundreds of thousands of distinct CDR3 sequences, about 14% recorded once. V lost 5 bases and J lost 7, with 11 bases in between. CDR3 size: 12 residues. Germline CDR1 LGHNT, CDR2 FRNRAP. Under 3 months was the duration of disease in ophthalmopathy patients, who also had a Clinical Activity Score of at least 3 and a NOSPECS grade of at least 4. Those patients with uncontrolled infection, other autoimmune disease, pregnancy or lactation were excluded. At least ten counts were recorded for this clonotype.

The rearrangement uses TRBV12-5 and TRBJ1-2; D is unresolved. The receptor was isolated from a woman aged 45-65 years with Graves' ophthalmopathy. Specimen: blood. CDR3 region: CASGVTRGGYTF. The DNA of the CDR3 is TGTGCTAGTGGTGTCACACGGGGTGGCTACACCTTC.